The 21 T cell receptor beta chains below were found in one sample sequenced in a study of T cell changes during pregnancy in multiple sclerosis. TCRdb keeps only in-frame clones here, not all; method: immunoSEQ multiplex PCR. This sample has about 12,000 clones, with about 91% found just once. The source was CD8+ T cells from peripheral blood mononuclear cells, collected in the second trimester of pregnancy. The receptor source for this set is a female donor in good health, enrolled as a control in a pregnancy study.

The chain recombines TRBV15 with TRBJ2-1, with 7 bases matching TRBD1. Looked up from germline, CDR1 is LNHNV and CDR2 is YYDKDF (reference sequence). V lost 3 bases, J lost 5 bases, and 13 bases stayed unmatched. This CDR3 is built from 17 residues. The CDR3 coding sequence is TGTGCCACCAGCAGCGAACGGGTTTCAGGGACAGACAATGAGCAGTTCTTC. As protein: CATSSERVSGTDNEQFF.

This clone was seen only once. V is TRBV5-8 and J is TRBJ1-2; no reliable D call. Germline CDR1 and CDR2: SGHTS and YDEGEE. The CDR3 sequence is 14 residues long. V lost 6 bases and J 1 base, leaving 13 bases between the germline ends. The CDR3: CASTLIPSNYGYTF. The DNA of the CDR3 is TGTGCCAGCACCCTCATCCCCAGTAACTATGGCTACACCTTC.

DNA of the CDR3: TGTGCCAGCAGTTACGAGGCCAACCCCTCCTACAATGAGCAGTTCTTC. It yields the protein CASSYEANPSYNEQFF. The chain links TRBV6-5 to TRBJ2-1, with D uncertain. This CDR3 region has 16 residues. The germline V gene has CDR1 MNHEY and CDR2 SVGAGI. The V gene lost 2 bases and the J gene lost 0 bases, with 11 bases spanning the gap.

This chain links TRBV4-3 with TRBJ2-7, with 7 bases lining up with TRBD2. The CDR3 is made up of 16 amino acids. CDR1 and CDR2 (germline): LGHNA, YSLEER. With 0 bases clipped from V and 3 bases from J, the junction kept 8 bases outside the gene matches. The CDR3 spells CASSQDRVAGLYEQYF. For the CDR3, the DNA is TGCGCCAGCAGCCAAGATCGGGTAGCGGGCCTCTACGAGCAGTACTTC.

The V call is TRBV7-2, the J call TRBJ2-7, with 9 positions matching TRBD1. Looked up from germline, CDR1 is SGHTA and CDR2 is FQGNSA. Trimming cost V 1 base and J 2 bases; bases outside gene matches: 15. The CDR3 is 19 amino acids. CDR3 nucleotides: TGTGCCAGCAGCTTAGTCTTGGACAGGGGCATCTATTTTCCCTACGAGCAGTACTTC. It translates to CASSLVLDRGIYFPYEQYF. Full variable domain (rest looked up from reference TRBV7-2 and TRBJ2-7): GAGVSQSPSNKVTEKGKDVELRCDPISGHTALYWYRQSLGQGLEFLIYFQGNSAPDKSGLPSDRFSAERTGGSVSTLTIQRTQQEDSAVYLCASSLVLDRGIYFPYEQYFGPGTRLTVT.

This clone ranks as medium-sized. The chain carries TRBV19 and TRBJ2-1; 9 positions agree with TRBD2. This CDR3 has 15 amino acids. With V trimmed by 3 bases and J by 4 bases, 4 bases remained unmatched. Germline V gene lookup returns CDR1 LNHDA and CDR2 SQIVND (reference sequence). The CDR3 here is CASSISSGAYNEQFF. DNA of the CDR3: TGTGCCAGTAGTATCTCTAGCGGGGCTTACAATGAGCAGTTCTTC.

The chain is built from TRBV7-8 and TRBJ2-5; TRBD1 aligns across 7 bases. V shed 5 bases, J shed 2 bases, and the junction held 2 bases outside the gene matches. Germline CDR1 and CDR2: SGHVS and FQNEAQ. The CDR3 is made up of 13 amino acids. The chain's CDR3 is CASSVGQQETQYF. The CDR3 coding sequence is TGTGCCAGCAGCGTGGGACAGCAAGAGACCCAGTACTTC.

This rearrangement joins TRBV6-5 to TRBJ1-4, with 9 bases matching TRBD1. With 6 bases clipped from V and 10 bases from J, the junction kept 9 bases outside the gene matches. Germline V gene lookup returns CDR1 MNHEY and CDR2 SVGAGI. The CDR3 totals 14 residues. Written as DNA, the CDR3 is TGTGCCAGCAGCCGGACAGGGGAGGTGGTAAAACTGTTTTTT. This gives the protein CASSRTGEVVKLFF.

By sample fraction, this clone is medium-sized. This chain connects TRBV13 to TRBJ2-7; D is undetermined. Germline V CDR1 and CDR2: PRHDT, FYEKMQ (reference sequence). This CDR3 has 12 residues. Trimming stripped 4 bases from V and 7 bases from J, with 11 bases between. For the CDR3, the DNA is TGTGCCAGCAGCTCCCTTAAGCGTGAGCAGTACTTC. Its translation: CASSSLKREQYF. Full variable domain (remainder filled in from reference TRBV13 and TRBJ2-7): AAGVIQSPRHLIKEKRETATLKCYPIPRHDTVYWYQQGPGQDPQFLISFYEKMQSDKGSIPDRFSAQQFSDYHSELNMSSLELGDSALYFCASSSLKREQYFGPGTRLTVT.

This sequence joins TRBV10-2 and TRBJ1-3, with TRBD1 matching 7 bases. Germline assignment: CDR1 WSHSY and CDR2 SAAADI. With 3 bases clipped from V and 2 bases from J, the junction kept 7 bases outside the gene matches. The CDR3 is 16 amino acids. This chain's CDR3 is CASSETQGEAGNTIYF. The CDR3 DNA reads as TGCGCCAGCAGTGAAACCCAGGGGGAAGCTGGAAACACCATATATTTT.

The chain links TRBV7-9 to TRBJ2-1; 7 bases agree with TRBD2. The trim removed 6 bases at V and 6 bases at J, leaving 14 bases unmatched. This CDR3 is 16 amino acids long. Looked up from germline, CDR1 is SEHNR and CDR2 is FQNEAQ (reference sequence). The CDR3, as DNA: TGTGCCAGCAGTCCGAGCGGGACTGGGGTAAGCAATGAGCAGTTCTTC. Translated, it gives CASSPSGTGVSNEQFF. Full variable domain (missing parts from reference TRBV7-9 and TRBJ2-1): DTGVSQNPRHKITKRGQNVTFRCDPISEHNRLYWYRQTLGQGPEFLTYFQNEAQLEKSRLLSDRFSAERPKGSFSTLEIQRTEQGDSAMYLCASSPSGTGVSNEQFFGPGTRLTVL.

This chain connects TRBV11-3 to TRBJ2-2; 10 bases match TRBD2. CDR1 and CDR2 (germline): SGHNT, YENEEA. With V trimmed by 5 bases and J by 8 bases, 8 bases remained unmatched. The CDR3 extends over 15 amino acids. CDR3 sequence reads: CASSRQRGGRGELFF. CDR3 nucleotide sequence: TGTGCCAGCAGCCGCCAGCGGGGGGGCCGTGGGGAGCTGTTTTTT.

The chain couples TRBV15 to TRBJ2-1, with no clear D. CDR1 and CDR2 (germline): LNHNV, YYDKDF (reference sequence). The CDR3 consists of 15 residues. The V and J ends lost 1 base and 2 bases respectively, with 9 bases between them. The CDR3 reads CATSRAANAYNEQFF. Here the CDR3 DNA reads TGTGCCACCAGCAGAGCTGCGAACGCCTACAATGAGCAGTTCTTC.

The chain combines TRBV6-5 with TRBJ2-3; the D gene is possibly TRBD2 (7 bases). This CDR3 contains 14 residues. Per germline, CDR1 MNHEY and CDR2 SVGAGI. V gave up 2 bases and J gave up 6 bases, with 12 bases separating them. Here the CDR3 reads CASSYLGGLDTQYF. CDR3 DNA sequence: TGTGCCAGCAGTTACCTGGGGGGGCTCGATACGCAGTATTTT.

The gene calls are TRBV7-9 and TRBJ2-7; a weak D match, TRBD1 (6 bases). V gave up 6 bases and J gave up 6 bases, with 12 bases separating them. Germline assignment: CDR1 SEHNR and CDR2 FQNEAQ (reference sequence). The CDR3 runs 12 residues. The CDR3 sequence: CASRQGPGEQYF. The CDR3, as DNA: TGTGCCAGCAGACAGGGACCTGGCGAGCAGTACTTC.

The CDR3 loop reads CASSLGQGAITSEAFF. In DNA, the CDR3 is TGTGCCAGCAGCTTAGGACAGGGGGCAATTACTTCTGAAGCTTTCTTT. This chain uses TRBV11-2 with TRBJ1-1, with 10 bases aligning to TRBD1. The CDR3 length is 16 residues. Per the germline V gene, CDR1 is SGHAT and CDR2 is FQNNGV. Trimming at V came to 1 base and at J to 6 bases, leaving 8 bases not matched to a gene.

V is TRBV30 and J is TRBJ2-3, with D perhaps matching TRBD2 (6 bases). Trimming cost V 0 bases and J 6 bases, with 16 bases left between them. This CDR3 is built from 15 residues. Germline CDR1 reads GTSNPN; CDR2 reads SVGIG (reference sequence). Written as DNA, the CDR3 is TGTGCCTGGAGTGTCATGGCTAGCGAGAGGGATACGCAGTATTTT. Residues: CAWSVMASERDTQYF.

This sequence joins TRBV29-1 and TRBJ1-4; TRBD1 is a possible D gene (5 bases). The germline CDR1 and CDR2 sequences are SQVTM and ANQGSEA. V dropped 7 bases and J dropped 2 bases, with 11 bases sitting between them. This CDR3 has 13 amino acids. CDR3 DNA sequence: TGCAGCGCCCATGGGGGGACTAATGAAAAACTGTTTTTT. As protein: CSAHGGTNEKLFF.

V and J are TRBV20-1 and TRBJ2-5; 7 bases match TRBD2. CDR1 is DFQATT, CDR2 SNEGSKA, per germline (reference sequence). The CDR3 covers 10 residues. In DNA, the CDR3 is TGCAGGACAGCGGGGTGGACCCAGTACTTC. Residues: CRTAGWTQYF.

The chain employs TRBV19 and TRBJ2-5; TRBD1 is a possible D gene (5 bases). V lost 6 bases and J lost 1, with 9 bases in between. This CDR3 has 13 amino acids. CDR1 LNHDA and CDR2 SQIVND come from the germline V gene (reference sequence). The CDR3 DNA follows: TGTGCCAGTAGAGGGGTCGGCCAAGAGACCCAGTACTTC. This encodes CASRGVGQETQYF.

The chain combines TRBV2 with TRBJ2-7, with D possibly matching TRBD1 (5 bases). V shed 4 bases and J shed 1 base, with 8 bases lying between them. Per germline, CDR1 SNHLY and CDR2 FYNNEI. CDR3 length: 13 amino acids. CDR3 sequence reads: CASSAQDSYEQYF. The CDR3 DNA sequence: TGTGCCAGCAGTGCACAGGATTCCTACGAGCAGTACTTC.